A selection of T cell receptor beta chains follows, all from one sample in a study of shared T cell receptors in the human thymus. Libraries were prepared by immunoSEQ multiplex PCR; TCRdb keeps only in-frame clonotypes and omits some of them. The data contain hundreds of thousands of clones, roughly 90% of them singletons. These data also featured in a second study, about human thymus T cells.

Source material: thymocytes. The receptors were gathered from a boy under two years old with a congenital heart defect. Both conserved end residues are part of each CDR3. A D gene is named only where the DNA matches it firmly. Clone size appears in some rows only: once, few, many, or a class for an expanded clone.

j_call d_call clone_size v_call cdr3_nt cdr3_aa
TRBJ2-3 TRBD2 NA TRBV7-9 TGTGCCAGCAGCCCTGTTAGCGGGAGGGGACCTAGGGATACGCAGTATTTT CASSPVSGRGPRDTQYF
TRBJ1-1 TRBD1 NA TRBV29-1 TGCAGCGTTGAAGTCGGACAGGCCTTT CSVEVGQAF
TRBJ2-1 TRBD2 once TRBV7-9 TGTGCCAGCAGCTTAGCGCGGACTAGCGGGAGGGCCAGGCGGGAGCAGTTCTTC CASSLARTSGRARREQFF
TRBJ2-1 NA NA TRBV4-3 TGCGCCAGCAGCCAAGACGGAGGCCATGAGCAGTTCTTC CASSQDGGHEQFF
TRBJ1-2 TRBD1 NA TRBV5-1 TGCGCCAGCAGCTTAGGGGGACTAGACAGGGAGGTGAGGGGCTACACCTTC CASSLGGLDREVRGYTF
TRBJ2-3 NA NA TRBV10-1 TGCGCCAGCAGGCAAGAGGGAGATACGCAGTATTTT CASRQEGDTQYF
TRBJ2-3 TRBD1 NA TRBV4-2 TGTGCCAGCAGCCAAGTTAGCACGGGACAGTTCACAGATACGCAGTATTTT CASSQVSTGQFTDTQYF
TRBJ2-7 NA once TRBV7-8 TGTGCCAGCACAGAGGAAAACTCCTACGAGCAGTACTTC CASTEENSYEQYF
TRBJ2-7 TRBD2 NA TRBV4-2 TGTGCCAGCAGCCCTAGCGGTAGCGCCTACGAGCAGTACTTC CASSPSGSAYEQYF
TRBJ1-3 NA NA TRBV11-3 TGTGCCAGCAGCTTAGTCGGCCACAGCCCCAAAGGCGGAAACACCATATATTTT CASSLVGHSPKGGNTIYF
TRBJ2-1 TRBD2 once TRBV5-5 TGTGCCAGCAGCTCCGGGGGGGAGGCCGGCTACAATGAGCAGTTCTTC CASSSGGEAGYNEQFF
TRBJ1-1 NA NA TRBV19 TGTGCCAGTAGGCTCGGACAACTGAGGACTGAAGCTTTCTTT CASRLGQLRTEAFF